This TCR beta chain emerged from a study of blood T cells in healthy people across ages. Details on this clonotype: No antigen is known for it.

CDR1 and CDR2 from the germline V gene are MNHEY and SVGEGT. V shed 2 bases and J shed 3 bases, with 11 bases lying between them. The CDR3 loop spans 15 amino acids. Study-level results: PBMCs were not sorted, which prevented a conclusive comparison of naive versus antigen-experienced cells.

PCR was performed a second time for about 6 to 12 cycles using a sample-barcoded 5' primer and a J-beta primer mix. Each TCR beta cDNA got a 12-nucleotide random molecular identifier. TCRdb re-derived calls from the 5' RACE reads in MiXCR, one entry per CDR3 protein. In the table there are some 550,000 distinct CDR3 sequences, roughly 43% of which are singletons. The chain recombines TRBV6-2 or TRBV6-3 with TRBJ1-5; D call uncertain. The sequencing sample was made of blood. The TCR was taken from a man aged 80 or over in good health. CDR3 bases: TGTGCCAGCAGTTACGGCAGCAACCTCAATCAGCCCCAGCATTTT. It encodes CASSYGSNLNQPQHF.